These 5 T cell receptor beta chains share one sample of origin, sequenced in a study of cytomegalovirus exposure and HLA in healthy donors (dated by TCRdb to the late 2010s). Library preparation was by the immunoSEQ multiplex PCR assay. For the multiplex PCR, a mixture combining 60 forward primers for TCR Vbeta segments and 13 reverse primers for TCR Jbeta segments was used. Held by TCRdb, this immuneACCESS table contains in-frame sequences only and omits some clones. Under half of the omission traces to an unresolved V gene where checked; the cause of the rest is unknown. The sample data list approximately 210,000 clones, and 60% to 80% of these were observed just once. The ten largest clones take up around 1.9% of the sample. The sequencing sample was made of PBMCs. These receptors all come from a male donor in good health and CMV-seronegative.

The chain couples TRBV5-1 to TRBJ1-1, with D hard to call. This CDR3 is built from 15 residues. Germline values: CDR1 SGHRS, CDR2 YFSETQ. The germline V and J ends were trimmed by 2 bases and 0 bases, with 11 bases remaining between them. The CDR3 loop is CASSFYTNMNTEAFF. CDR3 bases: TGCGCCAGCAGCTTTTATACAAACATGAACACTGAAGCTTTCTTT.

The rearrangement links TRBV5-3 to TRBJ2-3, with 7 nucleotides matching TRBD1. TRBV5-3 is marked as an open reading frame, function uncertain. J was trimmed by 7 bases and V by 6 bases; bases with no gene match: 14. The CDR3 contains 15 residues. CDR3 protein: CARNTTGSWSNTQYF. The CDR3 bases are TGTGCCAGAAATACGACAGGGAGCTGGTCGAATACGCAGTATTTT.

The chain has TRBV15 and TRBJ1-2; TRBD1 matches 8 bases. The CDR3 is 16 residues long. Germline V gene lookup returns CDR1 LNHNV and CDR2 YYDKDF (reference sequence). V lost 5 bases, J lost 11 bases, and 19 bases stayed unmatched. The CDR3 is CATSLEGTGTRRGYTF. CDR3 coding DNA: TGTGCCACCAGCCTAGAAGGGACAGGAACCAGACGGGGATACACCTTC.

About this clone itself: Compared with germline, one end of the junction differs, possibly owing to a read error. The chain employs TRBV7-9 and TRBJ1-2, with TRBD1 matching over 9 bases. CDR3 size: 14 residues. Germline V lookup: CDR1 SEHNR, CDR2 FQNEAQ (reference sequence). The CDR3 sequence: CASSLDRGNNGYTF. The CDR3 region has the DNA TGTGCCAGCAGCTTGGACAGGGGTAACAATGGCTACACCTTC.

This clone was seen only a few times. The chain links TRBV6-7 to TRBJ1-1; 7 nucleotides line up with TRBD1. TRBV6-7 is marked as an open reading frame, function uncertain. The junction had 2 bases not matched to a gene; V was cut back by 10 bases and J by 0 bases. The CDR3 totals 12 residues. This CDR3 is CAIGQVNTEAFF. As DNA, the CDR3 is TGTGCCATCGGACAGGTGAACACTGAAGCTTTCTTT.